The 22 T cell receptor beta chains in this list originate from one sample, sequenced in a study of blood T cell repertoires in COVID-19. TCRdb's table, derived via immunoSEQ multiplex PCR, lists solely in-frame clones and lacks some. The sample consists of 100,000 to 120,000 clones, about 85% of them appearing once. Sequencing was carried out using peripheral blood. The receptors come from an older woman with COVID-19, enrolled during active disease.

The rearrangement joins TRBV6-5 to TRBJ2-1; D ambiguous. V lost 8 bases and J 9 bases, leaving 8 bases between the germline ends. CDR1 is MNHEY, CDR2 SVGAGI, per germline. The CDR3 is 10 residues long. This CDR3 reads CASAVGEQFF. The CDR3, as DNA: TGTGCCAGCGCCGTCGGTGAGCAGTTCTTC.

V usage is TRBV28 and J usage is TRBJ1-1, with 9 bases fitting TRBD1. CDR1 is MDHEN, CDR2 SYDVKM, per germline. V trimming: 3 bases; J trimming: 1 base; junction bases outside the gene matches: 6. The CDR3 spans 16 residues. The CDR3 DNA follows: TGTGCCAGCAGTTTTACAACAGGGGGCCGGAACACTGAAGCTTTCTTT. Amino acid sequence: CASSFTTGGRNTEAFF. The variable domain in full, with the rest retrieved from reference TRBV28 and TRBJ1-1, is DVKVTQSSRYLVKRTGEKVFLECVQDMDHENMFWYRQDPGLGLRLIYFSYDVKMKEKGDIPEGYSVSREKKERFSLILESASTNQTSMYLCASSFTTGGRNTEAFFGQGTRLTVV.

V is TRBV4-1 and J is TRBJ1-6; possibly TRBD1 for D (5 bases). Germline loops: CDR1 MGHRA, CDR2 YSYEKL. Between the trimmed V and J ends, which lost 0 bases and 8 bases, there was a span of 8 bases. CDR3 length: 14 amino acids. CDR3 protein: CASSQDGTDSPLHF. CDR3 sequence (DNA): TGCGCCAGCAGCCAAGATGGGACTGATTCACCCCTCCACTTT.

The V call is TRBV3-1 (or the pseudogene TRBV3-2), the J call TRBJ1-1, with a weak D call TRBD1 (5 bases). This CDR3 contains 13 residues. CDR1 and CDR2 (germline): LGHDT, YNNKEL (reference sequence). V gave up 3 bases and J gave up 5 bases, with 10 bases separating them. CDR3 nucleotides: TGTGCCAGCAGCCACGGGGGGAGGACTGAAGCTTTCTTT. It is translated as CASSHGGRTEAFF.

This clone was detected only once. In DNA form, the CDR3 reads TGCAGCGCAACTACGGACAGAACTCTCTATGGCTACACCTTC. The encoded protein is CSATTDRTLYGYTF. The chain carries TRBV29-1 and TRBJ1-2; D possibly corresponds to TRBD1 (6 bases). The germline V gene has CDR1 SQVTM and CDR2 ANQGSEA. Trimming shortened V by 7 bases and J by 4 bases, and 19 bases separated the two germline ends. CDR3 size: 14 residues.

V and J are TRBV14 and TRBJ1-1, with 9 positions matching TRBD1. J was trimmed by 10 bases and V by 4 bases; bases with no gene match: 16. The CDR3 is 16 amino acids. From germline, CDR1 is SGHDN and CDR2 FVKESK. The CDR3 region has the DNA TGTGCCAGCAGCCTGGGTCCCGGGACAGGGTCCGGAGGAGCTTTCTTT. Translating it yields CASSLGPGTGSGGAFF.

This rearrangement joins TRBV3-1 (or the pseudogene TRBV3-2) to TRBJ1-1; 7 positions match TRBD1. Germline V lookup: CDR1 LGHDT, CDR2 YNNKEL (reference sequence). V trimming: 5 bases; J trimming: 0 bases; junction bases outside the gene matches: 3. This CDR3 region has 14 residues. DNA of the CDR3: TGTGCCAGCAGCGACGGGACAGTGAACACTGAAGCTTTCTTT. Its protein product is CASSDGTVNTEAFF.

The rearrangement joins TRBV18 to TRBJ2-1; 12 nucleotides agree with TRBD2. With 4 bases clipped from V and 1 base from J, the junction kept 8 bases outside the gene matches. Germline CDR1 is KGHSH and CDR2 is LQKENI. The CDR3 loop spans 18 amino acids. The CDR3 loop is CASSLLAGGPGSYNEQFF. Here the CDR3 DNA reads TGTGCCAGCTCACTCCTAGCGGGGGGGCCGGGGTCCTACAATGAGCAGTTCTTC.

CDR3 in amino acids: CASSLDGQPHQPQHF. The CDR3 region has the DNA TGCGCCAGCAGCTTGGATGGGCAGCCCCATCAGCCCCAGCATTTT. The chain is built from TRBV5-1 and TRBJ1-5; the D is unclear. Germline CDR1 SGHRS, CDR2 YFSETQ. The CDR3 is 15 residues long. V dropped 0 bases and J dropped 5 bases, with 12 bases sitting between them. Drawing the rest from reference TRBV5-1 and TRBJ1-5, the complete variable domain is KAGVTQTPRYLIKTRGQQVTLSCSPISGHRSVSWYQQTPGQGLQFLFEYFSETQRNKGNFPGRFSGRQFSNSRSEMNVSTLELGDSALYLCASSLDGQPHQPQHFGDGTRLSIL.

The chain combines TRBV30 with TRBJ1-1; 7 positions match TRBD1. The CDR3 consists of 15 residues. The junction had 10 bases not matched to a gene; V was cut back by 5 bases and J by 1 base. Germline loops: CDR1 GTSNPN, CDR2 SVGIG (reference sequence). The CDR3 DNA follows: TGTGCCTGGGGTAGACAGGGTCCTAGGAACACTGAAGCTTTCTTT. It is translated as CAWGRQGPRNTEAFF.

This sequence joins TRBV7-3 and TRBJ2-3, with 8 positions matching TRBD2. V was pared by 5 bases and J by 5 bases, with 6 bases of the junction left unmatched. Germline V gene data show CDR1 as SGHTA and CDR2 as FQGTGA. The CDR3 is 14 residues long. The DNA of the CDR3 is TGTGCCAGCAGCCGAGGACTAGCTGTAGATACGCAGTATTTT. This encodes CASSRGLAVDTQYF.

The rearrangement links TRBV5-1 to TRBJ2-2; TRBD1 aligns across 8 bases. CDR1 is SGHRS, CDR2 YFSETQ, per germline. The junction had 12 bases not matched to a gene; V was cut back by 4 bases and J by 4 bases. The length of the CDR3 is 17 residues. In nucleotides, the CDR3 is TGCGCCAGCAGCATAGAACTCAGGGGGCCTCGCACCGGGGAGCTGTTTTTT. It specifies CASSIELRGPRTGELFF.

This rearrangement joins TRBV9 to TRBJ1-6, with D perhaps matching TRBD1 (5 bases). V was trimmed by 4 bases and J by 5 bases, leaving 10 bases between them. CDR1 is SGDLS and CDR2 is YYNGEE in the germline V gene. The CDR3 has 14 residues. This CDR3 is CASSWGPNNSPLHF. Written as DNA, the CDR3 is TGTGCCAGCAGCTGGGGCCCCAATAATTCACCCCTCCACTTT.

The rearrangement joins TRBV3-1 (or the pseudogene TRBV3-2) to TRBJ1-1, with D perhaps matching TRBD1 (5 bases). The germline gives CDR1 LGHDT, CDR2 YNNKEL (reference sequence). The CDR3 has 13 residues. V lost 10 bases to trimming and J lost 1 base, with 13 bases between them. The CDR3, as DNA: TGTGCCAACCGAGGACACCCGAACACTGAAGCTTTCTTT. Translating it yields CANRGHPNTEAFF.

The CDR3 coding sequence is TGTGCCCGAAGTAGCGGCGTCACAGATACGCAGTATTTT. Protein product: CARSSGVTDTQYF. The chain uses TRBV2 and TRBJ2-3; D possibly corresponds to TRBD2 (6 bases). V lost 11 bases to trimming and J lost 2 bases, with 14 bases between them. The CDR3 extends over 13 amino acids. Germline V CDR1 and CDR2: SNHLY, FYNNEI.

The chain is built from TRBV5-4 and TRBJ2-5; TRBD1 is a possible D gene (5 bases). The CDR3 consists of 14 residues. The V gene's germline CDR1 is SGHNT and CDR2 YYREEE (reference sequence). Trimming removed 5 bases from V and 5 bases from J, with 16 bases in between. CDR3 amino acids: CASSPSAGRETQYF. DNA for the CDR3: TGTGCCAGCAGTCCCTCGGCAGGGCGGGAGACCCAGTACTTC.

The chain couples TRBV7-9 to TRBJ1-2; 9 bases fit TRBD1. The trim removed 2 bases at V and 5 bases at J, leaving 9 bases unmatched. In germline, CDR1 is SEHNR, CDR2 FQNEAQ (reference sequence). The CDR3 consists of 16 residues. CDR3 sequence reads: CASSLMGDRDGYGYTF. CDR3 in DNA: TGTGCCAGCAGCTTAATGGGGGACAGGGATGGATATGGCTACACCTTC.

The V gene is TRBV5-1, the J gene TRBJ1-3; no clear D gene. V was clipped by 2 bases and J by 1 base, with 4 bases between them. Germline values: CDR1 SGHRS, CDR2 YFSETQ. The CDR3 extends over 13 amino acids. CDR3 residues: CASSFQSGNTIYF. CDR3 DNA: TGCGCCAGCAGCTTCCAATCTGGAAACACCATATATTTT.

The rearrangement joins TRBV19 to TRBJ2-1; D is undetermined. V lost 3 bases and J lost 5, with 8 bases in between. CDR1 is LNHDA, CDR2 SQIVND, per germline (reference sequence). The CDR3 covers 13 residues. CDR3 sequence reads: CASSISRDNEQFF. Here the CDR3 DNA reads TGTGCCAGTAGTATTTCGAGAGACAATGAGCAGTTCTTC.

The chain carries TRBV28 and TRBJ2-7; 12 bases agree with TRBD1. V lost 5 bases, J lost 1 base, and 6 bases stayed unmatched. Germline CDR1 reads MDHEN; CDR2 reads SYDVKM. This CDR3 spans 16 amino acids. In DNA, the CDR3 is TGTGCCAGCAGTCTACCGGGACAGGGGGCGTCCTACGAGCAGTACTTC. This translates into CASSLPGQGASYEQYF. The complete variable domain, with remaining parts taken from reference TRBV28 and TRBJ2-7, reads DVKVTQSSRYLVKRTGEKVFLECVQDMDHENMFWYRQDPGLGLRLIYFSYDVKMKEKGDIPEGYSVSREKKERFSLILESASTNQTSMYLCASSLPGQGASYEQYFGPGTRLTVT.

The chain couples TRBV3-1 (or the pseudogene TRBV3-2) to TRBJ2-4; D perhaps matches TRBD2 (5 bases). Germline values: CDR1 LGHDT, CDR2 YNNKEL (reference sequence). The CDR3 has 13 residues. The germline V and J ends were trimmed by 0 bases and 8 bases, with 8 bases remaining between them. CDR3 loop: CASSQDLEDIQYF. CDR3 in DNA: TGTGCCAGCAGCCAAGATCTGGAGGACATTCAGTACTTC.

This chain uses TRBV21-1 with TRBJ1-6; the D segment call TRBD1 is taken from the table without a DNA check. TRBV21-1 is designated a pseudogene. The CDR3 is 15 residues long. The CDR3: CASRLTGGANSPLHF. The DNA for the CDR3 is TGTGCCAGCAGGTTGACAGGTGGAGCTAATTCACCCCTCCACTTT.